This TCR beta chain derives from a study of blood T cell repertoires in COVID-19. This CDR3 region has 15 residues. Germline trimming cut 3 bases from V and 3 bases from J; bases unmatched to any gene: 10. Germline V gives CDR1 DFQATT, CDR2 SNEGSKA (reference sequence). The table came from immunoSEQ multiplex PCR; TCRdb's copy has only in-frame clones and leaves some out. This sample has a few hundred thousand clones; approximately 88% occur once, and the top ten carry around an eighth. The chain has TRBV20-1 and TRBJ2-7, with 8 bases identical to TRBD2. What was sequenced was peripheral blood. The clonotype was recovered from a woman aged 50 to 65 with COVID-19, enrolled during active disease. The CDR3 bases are TGCAGTGCTAGTCGGGCGGGGGGTACCCTCTACGAGCAGTACTTC. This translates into CSASRAGGTLYEQYF.